Reported below is one T cell receptor beta chain. No antigen is known for it. There are no base qualities to consult, and no much larger clone falls within one base. These data originate in a study of CD8 T cells in Susac syndrome (dated by TCRdb to the late 2010s). For context, the study as a whole: Of the Susac syndrome patients who were sequenced, 8 or 9 were in clinical remission while more than five had clinically active disease. CD8+ T cell repertoire clonality was compared between about a dozen healthy donors, approximately 14 Susac syndrome patients and approximately 16 multiple sclerosis patients. At blood withdrawal, Susac syndrome patients were either therapy-naive, taking corticosteroids (in some cases with IVIg as well), or taking IVIg alone. Repertoire sequencing was used to test whether CD8+ T cell activation and differentiation in Susac syndrome was antigen driven. Study-wide conclusions, independent of this receptor: The number of individuals in the TCR sequencing and HLA analysis was acknowledged as relatively small. Susac syndrome CD8+ repertoires showed clonal expansion, highest in CD8+ TEMRA cells and greater in clinically active than remitting patients. Sixteen Susac-specific public clones were identified in the total CD8+ repertoire, and about 5 Susac-specific public clones were identified in the CD8+ TEMRA repertoire.

V drops 3 bases and J drops 10 bases, leaving 14 bases in between. The CDR1 and CDR2 encoded by the germline V gene are SGHDT and YYEEEE. There are 13 amino acids in the CDR3, from cysteine to phenylalanine inclusive. CDR3 DNA is the only sequence kept; it has 39 bases, read in frame from the first base. RNA was extracted with the RNeasy kit and about 0.5 to 1 ug was reverse transcribed using random hexamers. The immunoSEQ multiplex PCR assay, covering 54 Vbeta and 13 Jbeta segments, was used to amplify TCR beta CDR3 regions. PCR amplification bias was corrected using a synthetic template baseline for primer optimization and computational correction. From the authors' description of their analysis: Only productive sequences were kept, with reads annotated to V, D and J genes according to IMGT and analyzed in immunoSEQ Analyzer. To calculate clonality, Shannon entropy was normalized by log2 of the number of productive unique sequences and then subtracted from one. Public and private clones were assessed among the 100 most prevalent clones of each patient and control. Clones were defined as Susac-specific when absent from the healthy and MS cohorts, from 1,000 to 1,100 published viral clones and from other ImmuneACCESS disease sequences. TCRdb trimmed public reads at Q25 via fastp, called clones via MiXCR and kept in-frame beta chains. Every entry covers one CDR3 protein and lists the most common genes and DNA from its rows. In this record, the V and J calls reflect TCRdb's handling and not the investigators' own analysis. Counted in this sample were around 95,000 distinct CDR3 sequences; about 95% of them appeared once. The ten biggest clones cover 0.3% of the sample.

Peripheral blood CD8+ and CD4+ T cells from healthy donors, Susac syndrome patients and multiple sclerosis patients were profiled using high-throughput TCR beta sequencing. The Susac syndrome patients fulfilled recently defined diagnostic criteria for definite or probable disease. Bulk CD8+ and CD4+ T cells were purified by magnetic negative isolation, while CD8+ TEMRA cells were enriched using FACS. Blood was drawn into EDTA tubes, processed within 24 hours, and PBMCs were isolated by density gradient centrifugation. PBMCs intended for TCR sequencing were frozen in liquid nitrogen and were later thawed in a 37 degrees C water bath. The sorted or isolated CD4+, CD8+ and CD8+ TEMRA cells had a purity of 90% or higher.

The sample taken for sequencing was CD8+ T cells from PBMCs. This receptor chain uses TRBV5-6 and TRBJ2-1; too little of a D gene remains to name it. The sequence was collected from a human donor with Susac syndrome. The CDR3 region has the sequence CASSSTPPGEQFF. The nucleotides read TGTGCCAGCAGCTCAACCCCCCCCGGGGAGCAGTTCTTC.